This TCR beta chain comes out of a study of T cell responses to AZD1222 COVID-19 vaccine. From germline, CDR1 is LNHDA and CDR2 SQIVND (reference sequence). The CDR3 runs 12 residues. V gave up 6 bases and J gave up 8 bases; unmatched junction bases: 3. Only in-frame clones appear in the TCRdb table, and some are missing; sequencing was by immunoSEQ multiplex PCR. The sample has about 53,000 clones; 84% are singletons. Regarding this clone: The antigen is not known.

Study results and caveats: Most donors were white British, females outnumbered males, and clonal diversity was possibly underestimated. Along spike, vaccine-associated CD4 TCRs were found throughout, with dominance at 160-218 and 743-854.

V and J are TRBV19 and TRBJ2-4, with TRBD1 matching over 8 bases. This clonotype was sampled from an adult in good health. The sequences come from peripheral blood, collected on day 0 of AZD1222 vaccination. As DNA, the CDR3 is TGTGCCAGTAGGGACAGGGTTGACATTCAGTACTTC. It translates to CASRDRVDIQYF.